Listed here are 26 T cell receptor beta chains from one sample, sequenced in a study of blood T cell repertoires in COVID-19. Here immunoSEQ multiplex PCR was the method, and the copy in TCRdb shows in-frame clones only, minus some. The table lists tens of thousands of clones, roughly 80% of them singletons, with approximately 60% in the top ten. The sequenced sample was peripheral blood. These receptor sequences come from a woman of 80 years or more with acute or convalescent COVID-19.

This rearrangement joins TRBV6-5 to TRBJ1-1; D is possibly TRBD1 (5 bases). The V end lost 7 bases, the J end lost 0 bases, and 9 bases lay between the germline ends. The germline V gene encodes CDR1 MNHEY and CDR2 SVGAGI. CDR3 length: 13 residues. The CDR3 region has the DNA TGTGCCAGCATAGGGACTATGAACACTGAAGCTTTCTTT. Translation: CASIGTMNTEAFF.

This rearrangement joins TRBV29-1 to TRBJ1-1, with a weak D call TRBD1 (6 bases). In germline, CDR1 is SQVTM, CDR2 ANQGSEA. Trimming took 4 bases from V and 1 from J, leaving 16 bases between them. The CDR3 spans 15 residues. The CDR3, as DNA: TGCAGCGTTGTCCCGGCAGGGACAAAGAACACTGAAGCTTTCTTT. As protein: CSVVPAGTKNTEAFF. Complete variable domain (other parts from reference TRBV29-1 and TRBJ1-1): SAVISQKPSRDICQRGTSLTIQCQVDSQVTMMFWYRQQPGQSLTLIATANQGSEATYESGFVIDKFPISRPNLTFSTLTVSNMSPEDSSIYLCSVVPAGTKNTEAFFGQGTRLTVV.

CDR3 sequence: CASSFQGEYGYTF. The CDR3, as DNA: TGTGCCAGCAGTTTTCAGGGGGAGTATGGCTACACCTTC. The chain has TRBV6-5 and TRBJ1-2, with 7 bases identical to TRBD1. Germline-derived CDR1 and CDR2 are MNHEY and SVGAGI. J lost 5 bases, V lost 4 bases, and 4 bases had no gene match. This CDR3 comprises 13 residues.

The V call is TRBV5-4, the J call TRBJ2-2; D may be TRBD1 (6 bases). Germline CDR1 is SGHNT and CDR2 is YYREEE (reference sequence). Trimming removed 0 bases at V and 1 base at J, with 10 bases between. The CDR3 is made up of 16 amino acids. The CDR3 is CASSLVGQVNTGELFF. CDR3 DNA: TGTGCCAGCAGCTTGGTGGGACAAGTGAACACCGGGGAGCTGTTTTTT. Full variable domain (rest looked up from reference TRBV5-4 and TRBJ2-2): ETGVTQSPTHLIKTRGQQVTLRCSSQSGHNTVSWYQQALGQGPQFIFQYYREEENGRGNFPPRFSGLQFPNYSSELNVNALELDDSALYLCASSLVGQVNTGELFFGEGSRLTVL.

The chain carries TRBV6-1 and TRBJ1-2, with D tentatively TRBD1 (5 bases). Trimming took 0 bases from V and 1 from J, leaving 9 bases between them. CDR1 and CDR2 from the germline V gene are MNHNS and SASEGT. The CDR3 runs to 15 residues. CDR3 loop: CASSEALGLNYGYTF. The CDR3 DNA follows: TGTGCCAGCAGTGAAGCGCTGGGACTTAACTATGGCTACACCTTC.

This rearrangement joins TRBV28 to TRBJ2-7; 9 nucleotides align to TRBD1. V was pared by 6 bases and J by 0 bases, with 9 bases of the junction left unmatched. This CDR3 contains 16 residues. CDR1 and CDR2 (germline): MDHEN, SYDVKM. The CDR3 protein is CASSFGTGLSSYEQYF. The CDR3 DNA reads TGTGCCAGCAGCTTTGGGACAGGGCTCTCCTCCTACGAGCAGTACTTC.

This chain joins TRBV5-6 and TRBJ2-1; D is perhaps TRBD1 (5 bases). Trimming cost V 3 bases and J 8 bases, with 12 bases left between them. Germline CDR1 is SGHDT and CDR2 is YYEEEE. This CDR3 region has 13 residues. The CDR3 DNA sequence: TGTGCCAGCAGCTCTGGACACACGCATGAGCAGTTCTTC. It specifies CASSSGHTHEQFF.

The V gene is TRBV6-5, the J gene TRBJ1-5, with D perhaps matching TRBD1 (6 bases). V dropped 6 bases and J dropped 0 bases, with 15 bases sitting between them. This CDR3 is 16 amino acids long. Per germline, CDR1 MNHEY and CDR2 SVGAGI. CDR3 amino acids: CASSYRGQISNQPQHF. Here the CDR3 DNA reads TGTGCCAGCAGCTACCGAGGACAGATTAGCAATCAGCCCCAGCATTTT.

The rearrangement uses TRBV27 and TRBJ2-1, with 7 positions matching TRBD1. J gave up 9 bases and V 8 bases, and 13 bases lay outside the gene matches. Germline CDR1 reads MNHEY; CDR2 reads SMNVEV (reference sequence). The CDR3 covers 14 residues. CDR3 bases: TGTGCCAGCCGAAAGGGACAGATTAACAGTGAGCAGTTCTTC. This sequence encodes CASRKGQINSEQFF.

The chain has TRBV7-2 and TRBJ2-7, with D unresolved. The V end was cut by 5 bases, the J end by 0 bases, with 11 bases between. The CDR3 has 14 amino acids. Per germline, CDR1 SGHTA and CDR2 FQGNSA. The CDR3 loop reads CASSPELTSYEQYF. The CDR3 nucleotides read TGTGCCAGCAGCCCCGAACTAACCTCCTACGAGCAGTACTTC.

In this sample, this clone turned up once. This chain joins TRBV11-3 and TRBJ2-7; D might be TRBD2 (6 bases). This CDR3 has 14 residues. CDR1 is SGHNT and CDR2 is YENEEA in the germline V gene. Trimming removed 1 base from V and 2 bases from J, with 9 bases in between. Here the CDR3 DNA reads TGTGCCAGCAGCTTAGGACGGGGGACCTACGAGCAGTACTTC. Amino acid sequence: CASSLGRGTYEQYF.

This clone was counted only a few times. The DNA for the CDR3 is TGTGCCAGTAGTGCGTCCGGGAACTATGGCTACACCTTC. As protein: CASSASGNYGYTF. The rearrangement uses TRBV19 and TRBJ1-2; no definite D call. Trimming took 5 bases from V and 2 from J, leaving 9 bases between them. Germline assignment: CDR1 LNHDA and CDR2 SQIVND (reference sequence). The CDR3 runs to 13 residues.

V usage is TRBV2 and J usage is TRBJ2-2, with TRBD2 as a possible D gene (6 bases). V was shortened by 4 bases and J by 3 bases, with 12 bases between the two germline ends. Germline values: CDR1 SNHLY, CDR2 FYNNEI. The CDR3 loop spans 15 amino acids. CDR3 residues: CASSAPASDTGELFF. The CDR3 DNA follows: TGTGCCAGCAGTGCTCCGGCTAGCGACACCGGGGAGCTGTTTTTT.

The chain has TRBV21-1 and TRBJ1-3; the table assigns TRBD1, which was not confirmed against the DNA. TRBV21-1 represents a pseudogene. This CDR3 region has 18 residues. The CDR3 reads CASSKNKSRGGHGNTIYF. The CDR3 region has the DNA TGTGCCAGCAGCAAAAATAAAAGTAGAGGGGGCCACGGAAACACCATATATTTT.

The rearrangement uses TRBV12-3 or TRBV12-4 and TRBJ1-2; 7 bases line up with TRBD1. This CDR3 region has 13 residues. The trim removed 8 bases at V and 1 base at J, leaving 4 bases unmatched. The CDR3 region is CASLRQGNYGYTF. The CDR3 DNA follows: TGTGCCAGCCTAAGACAGGGTAACTATGGCTACACCTTC.

The gene calls are TRBV15 and TRBJ2-1; 7 nucleotides align to TRBD1. This CDR3 is built from 11 residues. Germline CDR1 reads LNHNV; CDR2 reads YYDKDF (reference sequence). V shed 5 bases, J shed 10 bases, and the junction held 2 bases outside the gene matches. CDR3 in DNA: TGTGCCACCAGCCCAGGGGGAGAGCAGTTCTTC. As protein: CATSPGGEQFF.

V and J are TRBV6-6 and TRBJ1-1; possibly TRBD1 for D (6 bases). V lost 0 bases and J lost 5, with 16 bases in between. Germline V CDR1 and CDR2: MNHNY, SVGAGI (reference sequence). The CDR3 runs to 16 residues. The CDR3 nucleotides read TGTGCCAGCAGTTACTCGAGCAGGGGCCAGGGTACTGAAGCTTTCTTT. Translation: CASSYSSRGQGTEAFF.

The chain links TRBV4-2 to TRBJ1-2; 8 nucleotides match TRBD1. Germline trimming cut 4 bases from V and 4 bases from J; bases unmatched to any gene: 8. This CDR3 is built from 15 residues. CDR1 is LGHNA and CDR2 is YNFKEQ in the germline V gene. The CDR3 here is CASSPAGTGPYGYTF. The DNA for the CDR3 is TGTGCCAGCAGCCCTGCCGGGACAGGACCCTATGGCTACACCTTC.

The CDR3 is CASSDSGRTEAFF. The CDR3 DNA is TGCGCCAGCAGTGACTCAGGCAGGACTGAAGCTTTCTTT. The chain combines TRBV10-1 with TRBJ1-1; no clear D gene. Germline V gene data show CDR1 as WNHNN and CDR2 as SYGVQD (reference sequence). V lost 3 bases, J lost 5 bases, and 10 bases lay in between. This CDR3 region has 13 residues.

The chain recombines TRBV5-3 with TRBJ2-7; weak D call: TRBD2 (5 bases). TRBV5-3 is given ORF status, its function remaining uncertain. V dropped 9 bases and J dropped 6 bases, with 16 bases sitting between them. The CDR3 runs to 12 residues. The CDR3 coding sequence is TGTGCCAACTCCCAGTGCGGGCCCGAGCAGTACTTC. Residues: CANSQCGPEQYF.

The V call is TRBV30, the J call TRBJ1-4, with a possible D match to TRBD1 (6 bases). V shed 3 bases and J shed 0 bases, with 17 bases lying between them. Looked up from germline, CDR1 is GTSNPN and CDR2 is SVGIG (reference sequence). The CDR3 sequence is 17 residues long. CDR3 protein: CAWSADPGVTTNEKLFF. The CDR3 DNA sequence: TGTGCCTGGAGCGCCGACCCAGGGGTAACAACTAATGAAAAACTGTTTTTT.

The rearrangement uses TRBV7-6 and TRBJ2-7, with 7 bases fitting TRBD2. Germline CDR1 is SGHVS and CDR2 is FNYEAQ. The CDR3 consists of 14 residues. After removal of 5 bases from V and 3 bases from J, the junction contained 7 bases not matched to a gene. This CDR3 is CASSQRERDYEQYF. DNA of the CDR3: TGTGCCAGCAGCCAACGGGAGCGGGACTACGAGCAGTACTTC.

This chain links TRBV30 with TRBJ1-2, with D possibly being TRBD1 (6 bases). Germline values: CDR1 GTSNPN, CDR2 SVGIG (reference sequence). Trimming took 1 base from V and 5 from J, leaving 20 bases between them. The CDR3 runs 16 residues. CDR3 coding DNA: TGTGCCTGGAGTGGGGAAGGGGGATTAAGGGGGTATGGCTACACCTTC. It codes for CAWSGEGGLRGYGYTF.

This chain links TRBV7-9 with TRBJ1-4, with D tentatively TRBD1 (6 bases). CDR1 is SEHNR, CDR2 FQNEAQ, per germline (reference sequence). CDR3 length: 14 amino acids. Trimming removed 5 bases at V and 5 bases at J, with 12 bases between. The CDR3 nucleotides are TGTGCCAGCAGCACCTCCGGGACAAATGAAAAACTGTTTTTT. Its protein is CASSTSGTNEKLFF.

The CDR3 protein is CASSVGQGAEYEQYF. CDR3 DNA sequence: TGTGCCAGCAGCGTAGGACAGGGGGCTGAGTACGAGCAGTACTTC. The rearrangement uses TRBV9 and TRBJ2-7; 10 nucleotides agree with TRBD1. The CDR3 is made up of 15 amino acids. Trimming at V came to 0 bases and at J to 4 bases, leaving 4 bases not matched to a gene. Germline assignment: CDR1 SGDLS and CDR2 YYNGEE.

V usage is TRBV24-1 and J usage is TRBJ2-3; 7 bases fit TRBD1. Per the germline V gene, CDR1 is KGHDR and CDR2 is SFDVKD. This CDR3 is built from 15 residues. V dropped 7 bases and J dropped 3; count of bases not matched to a gene: 9. The CDR3 here is CATSPLQGETDTQYF. DNA for the CDR3: TGTGCCACCAGCCCCCTCCAGGGGGAAACAGATACGCAGTATTTT.